The 29 T cell receptor beta chains in this list originate from one sample, sequenced in a study of cytomegalovirus exposure and HLA in healthy donors. Amplification used 60 Vbeta primers and 13 Jbeta primers. Generated by immunoSEQ multiplex PCR, the TCRdb table keeps only in-frame clones and is missing some. This table holds approximately 38,000 clones, 66% found once. The sample was PBMCs. The receptors come from a man aged 50-60 years in good health and CMV-seropositive.

V and J are TRBV2 and TRBJ2-5, with a weak D call TRBD2 (7 bases). V was pared by 7 bases and J by 3 bases, with 15 bases between. Looked up from germline, CDR1 is SNHLY and CDR2 is FYNNEI. The CDR3 spans 14 residues. CDR3 DNA: TGTGCCAGCATATTCGGGGGGCGCGAAGAGACCCAGTACTTC. Protein: CASIFGGREETQYF.

The J gene is TRBJ2-2, the V gene TRBV10-3, with 8 bases lining up with TRBD2. After removal of 5 bases from V and 7 bases from J, the junction contained 6 bases not matched to a gene. CDR3 length: 14 amino acids. Germline lookup yields CDR1 ENHRY and CDR2 SYGVKD. The CDR3 is CAISSGTSDGELFF. The CDR3 coding sequence is TGTGCCATCAGTTCCGGGACTAGTGACGGGGAGCTGTTTTTT.

This chain uses TRBV11-3 with TRBJ2-5; D may be TRBD1 (5 bases). The germline gives CDR1 SGHNT, CDR2 YENEEA. V was pared by 5 bases and J by 5 bases, with 12 bases between. The CDR3 has 13 amino acids. The CDR3 reads CASSHRPGETQYF. CDR3 in DNA: TGTGCCAGCAGCCACCGCCCAGGGGAGACCCAGTACTTC.

This sequence joins TRBV5-6 and TRBJ2-1; TRBD2 matches at 8 bases. Germline lookup yields CDR1 SGHDT and CDR2 YYEEEE. V shed 1 base and J 8 bases; nucleotides not matched to a gene: 5. The CDR3 spans 14 residues. The CDR3, as DNA: TGTGCCAGCAGCTTGACGGGGGGGCCGTATGAGCAGTTCTTC. Protein: CASSLTGGPYEQFF.

The rearrangement links TRBV21-1 to TRBJ2-7; the table's D gene call, TRBD1, was not cross checked with the DNA. TRBV21-1 is annotated as a pseudogene. This CDR3 has 17 amino acids. The CDR3 bases are TGTGCCAGCAGCTCTCCCTCCGGGACAGGGGGCTTCTACGAGCAGTACTTC. Amino acid sequence: CASSSPSGTGGFYEQYF.

This chain uses TRBV4-2 with TRBJ1-3, with 7 positions matching TRBD1. V gave up 1 base and J gave up 2 bases; unmatched junction bases: 2. The CDR3 has 15 amino acids. Germline V gene lookup returns CDR1 LGHNA and CDR2 YNFKEQ. The CDR3 nucleotides are TGTGCCAGCAGCCAAGGCAGGGGGACTGGAAACACCATATATTTT. Its protein is CASSQGRGTGNTIYF.

The chain joins TRBV4-2 to TRBJ1-1; maybe TRBD1 (6 bases). Per the germline V gene, CDR1 is LGHNA and CDR2 is YNFKEQ. This CDR3 contains 14 residues. V lost 3 bases and J 3 bases, leaving 11 bases between the germline ends. The CDR3 protein is CASSQLQGHTEAFF. The CDR3 DNA follows: TGTGCCAGCAGCCAGTTGCAGGGGCACACTGAAGCTTTCTTT.

This rearrangement joins TRBV7-3 to TRBJ2-3; D gene unclear. Germline-derived CDR1 and CDR2 are SGHTA and FQGTGA. This CDR3 has 14 residues. V shed 2 bases and J shed 1 base, with 7 bases lying between them. The CDR3 DNA follows: TGTGCCAGCAGCTTATGGCAGGGCACAGATACGCAGTATTTT. Residues: CASSLWQGTDTQYF.

The chain couples TRBV30 to TRBJ1-4; D is unclear. Germline values: CDR1 GTSNPN, CDR2 SVGIG (reference sequence). Trimming left V 4 bases short and J 6 bases short, with 12 bases between. CDR3 size: 13 residues. CDR3 in DNA: TGTGCCTGGACCATTACGACATATGAAAAACTGTTTTTT. Its translation: CAWTITTYEKLFF.

The gene calls are TRBV28 and TRBJ2-3, with 14 bases lining up with TRBD2. CDR1 is MDHEN and CDR2 is SYDVKM in the germline V gene. V lost 3 bases and J lost 5; bases outside the gene matches: 4. This CDR3 spans 16 amino acids. The CDR3 DNA reads as TGTGCCAGCAGTTTGACTAGCGGGGGGGAGGAAGATACGCAGTATTTT. Its protein product is CASSLTSGGEEDTQYF.

The chain combines TRBV2 with TRBJ1-5; weak D call: TRBD1 (5 bases). Germline assignment: CDR1 SNHLY and CDR2 FYNNEI. V lost 3 bases, J lost 7 bases, and 13 bases lay in between. The CDR3 contains 14 residues. CDR3 residues: CASSDQGSRQPQHF. Here the CDR3 DNA reads TGTGCCAGCAGTGACCAGGGATCGAGACAGCCCCAGCATTTT.

This clone has a single count. V and J are TRBV28 and TRBJ1-2, with no clear D. V was cut by 2 bases and J by 8 bases, with 12 bases left in between. CDR3 length equals 13 residues. Germline V gene lookup returns CDR1 MDHEN and CDR2 SYDVKM. The CDR3 protein is CASSLGQNRGYTF. In nucleotides, the CDR3 is TGTGCCAGCAGTTTAGGGCAGAACAGAGGCTACACCTTC.

In its sample, this clone was seen once. The V gene is TRBV6-4, the J gene TRBJ1-6; TRBD1 matches at 10 bases. There are 15 residues in the CDR3. After removal of 9 bases from V and 4 bases from J, the junction contained 6 bases not matched to a gene. Per germline, CDR1 MRHNA and CDR2 SNTAGT. CDR3 region: CARSRDRGYNSPLHF. The CDR3 DNA sequence: TGTGCCAGATCCCGGGACAGGGGTTATAATTCACCCCTCCACTTT.

The rearrangement links TRBV6-5 to TRBJ1-2; no clear D gene. The germline CDR1 and CDR2 sequences are MNHEY and SVGAGI. This CDR3 has 13 residues. The germline V and J ends were trimmed by 6 bases and 8 bases, with 16 bases remaining between them. The CDR3 DNA sequence: TGTGCCAGCAGGGTTGGGGAGTCTAACGGCTACACCTTC. The encoded protein is CASRVGESNGYTF.

This chain connects TRBV6-5 to TRBJ1-2; 7 positions agree with TRBD1. Germline V gene data show CDR1 as MNHEY and CDR2 as SVGAGI. The V gene end was trimmed by 4 bases and the J gene end by 8 bases; junction bases not matched to a gene: 10. CDR3 length: 14 amino acids. CDR3 nucleotide sequence: TGTGCCAGCAGTTCCAACCGCGACAGGGCCGGCTACACCTTC. Amino acid sequence: CASSSNRDRAGYTF.

The count of this clone is one. The chain is built from TRBV7-9 and TRBJ1-2, with TRBD1 matching 10 bases. Germline-derived CDR1 and CDR2 are SEHNR and FQNEAQ (reference sequence). Germline trimming cut 1 base from V and 4 bases from J; bases unmatched to any gene: 3. This CDR3 contains 15 residues. CDR3 bases: TGTGCCAGCAGCTTAGAAGGACAGGGGGGCTATGGCTACACCTTC. This translates into CASSLEGQGGYGYTF.

The CDR3 sequence is CASSPHQGQQPQHF. The CDR3 DNA reads as TGTGCCAGCAGCCCACATCAGGGGCAACAGCCCCAGCATTTT. The rearrangement joins TRBV7-2 to TRBJ1-5, with a tentative D call TRBD1 (6 bases). The length of the CDR3 is 14 residues. Germline assignment: CDR1 SGHTA and CDR2 FQGNSA. V lost 5 bases, J lost 7 bases, and 15 bases lay in between. Using reference TRBV7-2 and TRBJ1-5 for the parts outside the CDR3, the full variable domain is GAGVSQSPSNKVTEKGKDVELRCDPISGHTALYWYRQSLGQGLEFLIYFQGNSAPDKSGLPSDRFSAERTGGSVSTLTIQRTQQEDSAVYLCASSPHQGQQPQHFGDGTRLSIL.

The chain recombines TRBV6-5 with TRBJ2-5; unclear D gene. The CDR3 has 14 amino acids. V gave up 5 bases and J gave up 1 base, with 11 bases separating them. Germline V lookup: CDR1 MNHEY, CDR2 SVGAGI. The CDR3 loop is CASSHDYSQETQYF. The DNA for the CDR3 is TGTGCCAGCAGTCACGATTACAGCCAAGAGACCCAGTACTTC.

A single count supports this clone. This chain connects TRBV7-2 to TRBJ2-5, with no clear D. Trimming removed 6 bases at V and 5 bases at J, with 10 bases between. CDR3 length equals 12 residues. The germline gives CDR1 SGHTA, CDR2 FQGNSA. DNA for the CDR3: TGTGCCAGCAGGCCCCATAGTGAGACCCAGTACTTC. Protein product: CASRPHSETQYF.

The V gene is TRBV5-6, the J gene TRBJ1-2; possibly TRBD1 for D (6 bases). Germline V gene data show CDR1 as SGHDT and CDR2 as YYEEEE. Trimming took off 0 bases at V and 2 bases at J, with 11 bases between the two ends. CDR3 size: 15 residues. The DNA for the CDR3 is TGTGCCAGCAGCTTGGGGGCACAGGGAAACTATGGCTACACCTTC. This translates into CASSLGAQGNYGYTF.

This chain joins TRBV6-5 and TRBJ2-7; 7 bases match TRBD1. This CDR3 contains 13 residues. Germline assignment: CDR1 MNHEY and CDR2 SVGAGI. V dropped 6 bases and J dropped 3; count of bases not matched to a gene: 5. The CDR3 loop reads CASSSGQYYEQYF. For the CDR3, the DNA is TGTGCCAGCAGCTCGGGACAGTACTACGAGCAGTACTTC.

This clone came up a few times. The CDR3 DNA reads TGTGCCAGCAGCTTAGCAGCCGGAGGAGGCGGGGAGCTGTTTTTT. Translation: CASSLAAGGGGELFF. The J gene is TRBJ2-2, the V gene TRBV7-2; possible D gene TRBD2, 5 bases. In germline, CDR1 is SGHTA, CDR2 FQGNSA. CDR3 length: 15 amino acids. The V end was cut by 0 bases, the J end by 7 bases, with 12 bases between. The full variable domain, with the rest looked up from reference TRBV7-2 and TRBJ2-2, is GAGVSQSPSNKVTEKGKDVELRCDPISGHTALYWYRQSLGQGLEFLIYFQGNSAPDKSGLPSDRFSAERTGGSVSTLTIQRTQQEDSAVYLCASSLAAGGGGELFFGEGSRLTVL.

This chain joins TRBV11-3 and TRBJ2-7, with unresolved D. CDR1 and CDR2 (germline): SGHNT, YENEEA. The germline V and J ends were trimmed by 0 bases and 6 bases, with 12 bases remaining between them. The CDR3 loop spans 14 amino acids. In nucleotides, the CDR3 is TGTGCCAGCAGCTTAGATAGAGTGGTATTCGAGCAGTACTTC. Translation: CASSLDRVVFEQYF.

The sample holds one count of this clone. This chain uses TRBV10-3 with TRBJ2-5, with 9 bases fitting TRBD1. Looked up from germline, CDR1 is ENHRY and CDR2 is SYGVKD. CDR3 size: 14 residues. V dropped 5 bases and J dropped 4; count of bases not matched to a gene: 5. In DNA form, the CDR3 reads TGTGCCATCAGTACACCGGGACAGGGAGAGACCCAGTACTTC. Encoded protein: CAISTPGQGETQYF.

This rearrangement joins TRBV2 to TRBJ1-5; D call uncertain. V shed 8 bases and J shed 3 bases, with 8 bases lying between them. Germline V gene data show CDR1 as SNHLY and CDR2 as FYNNEI. The CDR3 totals 12 residues. Here the CDR3 reads CASGQVNQPQHF. The CDR3 nucleotides read TGTGCCAGCGGGCAGGTCAATCAGCCCCAGCATTTT.

J is TRBJ2-7 and V is TRBV7-8; TRBD1 is a possible D gene (6 bases). The CDR3 runs to 16 residues. V was shortened by 2 bases and J by 3 bases, with 17 bases between the two germline ends. Per the germline V gene, CDR1 is SGHVS and CDR2 is FQNEAQ. DNA of the CDR3: TGTGCCAGCAGCTTATTACAGGGACCCTACTTCTACGAGCAGTACTTC. Amino acid sequence: CASSLLQGPYFYEQYF.

A few counts support this clone. The chain uses TRBV5-6 and TRBJ1-1, with 8 bases aligning to TRBD1. Germline assignment: CDR1 SGHDT and CDR2 YYEEEE. Losses at the gene ends were 0 bases for V and 4 bases for J; bases not matched to a gene: 8. The CDR3 covers 16 residues. DNA of the CDR3: TGTGCCAGCAGCTTGGCGGACAGGGCACGCGGCACTGAAGCTTTCTTT. It specifies CASSLADRARGTEAFF. The variable domain in full, completed from reference TRBV5-6 and TRBJ1-1, reads DAGVTQSPTHLIKTRGQQVTLRCSPKSGHDTVSWYQQALGQGPQFIFQYYEEEERQRGNFPDRFSGHQFPNYSSELNVNALLLGDSALYLCASSLADRARGTEAFFGQGTRLTVV.

The chain recombines TRBV2 with TRBJ2-2, with D possibly TRBD2 on 5 matching bases. Germline lookup yields CDR1 SNHLY and CDR2 FYNNEI. CDR3 length: 20 amino acids. The V gene lost 0 bases and the J gene lost 3 bases, with 23 bases spanning the gap. CDR3 sequence reads: CASSEALSGRSWRDTGELFF. For the CDR3, the DNA is TGTGCCAGCAGTGAAGCTCTGAGTGGAAGGTCATGGCGGGACACCGGGGAGCTGTTTTTT.

The chain uses TRBV5-1 and TRBJ2-7, with D perhaps matching TRBD1 (6 bases). Trimming pared 4 bases from V and 0 bases from J, leaving 14 bases between. The CDR3 spans 15 residues. Germline assignment: CDR1 SGHRS and CDR2 YFSETQ. The CDR3 protein is CASSSRTDYSYEQYF. DNA for the CDR3: TGCGCCAGCAGCAGCAGGACAGATTACTCCTACGAGCAGTACTTC.